Below, one T cell receptor beta chain is given with its context. The sample is drawn from a study of blood T cell repertoires in COVID-19. Study summary: Acute and convalescent COVID-19 samples came from the United States, Italy and Spain. Nucleic acid was either cDNA or gDNA, and it came from T cells, B-cell-depleted T cells, or PBMCs.

Original processing methods: Estimated nucleated cell counts came from reference gene primer amplification. Data came from immunoSEQ multiplex PCR; TCRdb stores just in-frame clones and leaves some out. That table supplies the V and J calls and clone size; D and trimming were determined from the DNA. In the table there are around 130,000 clones, about 83% of which are singletons. Germline loops: CDR1 SGHTA, CDR2 FQGNSA. V shed 1 base, J shed 4 bases, and the junction held 9 bases outside the gene matches. The CDR3 is 18 amino acids. The sample consisted of peripheral blood. The receptor was derived from a man in his forties with active or convalescent COVID-19. This rearrangement joins TRBV7-2 to TRBJ2-2, with 10 bases lining up with TRBD2. CDR3 in DNA: TGTGCCAGCAGCTTAGTAGCGGGGGGCGCCGTGGGCACCGGGGAGCTGTTTTTT. Its protein is CASSLVAGGAVGTGELFF.